A single sample is the source of the 6 T cell receptor beta chains below, sequenced in a study of shared clonotypes between healthy human individuals. Libraries were prepared by immunoSEQ multiplex PCR; TCRdb keeps only in-frame clonotypes and omits some of them. The sample includes approximately 620,000 clones, roughly 97% of them seen just once. Specimen: naive CD4+ T cells sorted from blood. Subset defined: CD45RA+ positively selected. These receptors were collected from a woman aged 25-40 years in good health.

This chain uses TRBV5-4 with TRBJ2-3; the match to TRBD2 covers 9 bases. The CDR3 extends over 15 amino acids. The germline V gene encodes CDR1 SGHNT and CDR2 YYREEE (reference sequence). V lost 2 bases, J lost 0 bases, and 1 base stayed unmatched. CDR3 residues: CASSFTSGSTDTQYF. The CDR3 bases are TGTGCCAGCAGCTTTACTAGCGGGAGCACAGATACGCAGTATTTT. The whole variable domain, remainder taken from reference TRBV5-4 and TRBJ2-3, is ETGVTQSPTHLIKTRGQQVTLRCSSQSGHNTVSWYQQALGQGPQFIFQYYREEENGRGNFPPRFSGLQFPNYSSELNVNALELDDSALYLCASSFTSGSTDTQYFGPGTRLTVL.

The CDR3 here is CASSQGGPPAEQYF. The CDR3 DNA follows: TGTGCCAGCAGCCAAGGGGGACCTCCAGCCGAGCAGTACTTC. The rearrangement links TRBV4-2 to TRBJ2-7; D is tentatively TRBD1 or TRBD2 (5 bases each). The CDR3 runs 14 residues. The germline V and J ends were trimmed by 1 base and 6 bases, with 13 bases remaining between them. Germline values: CDR1 LGHNA, CDR2 YNFKEQ.

This clone was recorded only once. In DNA, the CDR3 is TGTGCCAGCAGGCCTAGACAGGGGCCGACCTCTGGAAACACCATATATTTT. Translating gives CASRPRQGPTSGNTIYF. V gene TRBV7-9 combines with J gene TRBJ1-3; TRBD1 matches at 8 bases. Germline V gene sequence: CDR1 SEHNR, CDR2 FQNEAQ (reference sequence). The CDR3 totals 17 residues. V trimming: 6 bases; J trimming: 0 bases; junction bases outside the gene matches: 10. The variable domain in full, completed from reference TRBV7-9 and TRBJ1-3, reads DTGVSQNPRHKITKRGQNVTFRCDPISEHNRLYWYRQTLGQGPEFLTYFQNEAQLEKSRLLSDRFSAERPKGSFSTLEIQRTEQGDSAMYLCASRPRQGPTSGNTIYFGEGSWLTVV.

This rearrangement joins TRBV9 to TRBJ2-3, with D possibly TRBD2 on 5 matching bases. Trimming pared 0 bases from V and 3 bases from J, leaving 14 bases between. CDR3 length: 16 residues. CDR1 is SGDLS and CDR2 is YYNGEE in the germline V gene. The CDR3 bases are TGTGCCAGCAGCGTAGCGGTGGGAGAAGGGACAGATACGCAGTATTTT. Residues: CASSVAVGEGTDTQYF. The full variable domain, in which reference TRBV9 and TRBJ2-3 provide the parts outside the CDR3, is DSGVTQTPKHLITATGQRVTLRCSPRSGDLSVYWYQQSLDQGLQFLIQYYNGEERAKGNILERFSAQQFPDLHSELNLSSLELGDSALYFCASSVAVGEGTDTQYFGPGTRLTVL.

The chain links TRBV6-6 to TRBJ1-1; tentatively, D is TRBD1 (5 bases). This CDR3 is 12 amino acids long. V was trimmed by 8 bases and J by 5 bases, leaving 12 bases between them. Germline assignment: CDR1 MNHNY and CDR2 SVGAGI (reference sequence). The CDR3, as DNA: TGTGCCAGCGGGGGGGGAGGGACTGAAGCTTTCTTT. Protein: CASGGGGTEAFF.

The chain employs TRBV12-5 and TRBJ2-1; 9 nucleotides match TRBD2. J gave up 9 bases and V 2 bases, and 11 bases lay outside the gene matches. The CDR3 is 16 amino acids. Germline V CDR1 and CDR2: LGHNT, FRNRAP. CDR3: CASGLKLAGALPEQFF. As DNA, the CDR3 is TGTGCTAGTGGTTTGAAACTAGCGGGCGCTCTTCCTGAGCAGTTCTTC.